This entry is about one TCR beta chain. Its target is not known. Analysis merged second doses at about 4 or about 12 weeks. Assay used: immunoSEQ multiplex PCR; TCRdb lists only in-frame clones, some missing. In the table there are 90,000 to 120,000 clones, 90% to 95% of which are singletons. Per the germline V gene, CDR1 is SEHNR and CDR2 is FQNEAQ (reference sequence). The CDR3 contains 18 residues. The trim removed 5 bases at V and 5 bases at J, leaving 14 bases unmatched. These data are taken from a study of T cell responses to AZD1222 COVID-19 vaccine. Study-level points and caveats: Nearly half of spike-specific TCRs reportedly target variant regions that are unmutated in the B.1.351 and B.1.1.7 variants. Clonal diversity was possibly underestimated, and the donors were mostly white British, with more females.

The chain joins TRBV7-9 to TRBJ2-2, with 10 bases aligning to TRBD2. Here the sequenced sample was peripheral blood, taken 28 days after the second AZD1222 dose. This TCR derives from an adult who received the AZD1222 COVID-19 vaccine. CDR3 DNA: TGTGCCAGCAGCCAGCCAGATAGCGGGAGGCGAGGGACCGGGGAGCTGTTTTTT. Its protein is CASSQPDSGRRGTGELFF.